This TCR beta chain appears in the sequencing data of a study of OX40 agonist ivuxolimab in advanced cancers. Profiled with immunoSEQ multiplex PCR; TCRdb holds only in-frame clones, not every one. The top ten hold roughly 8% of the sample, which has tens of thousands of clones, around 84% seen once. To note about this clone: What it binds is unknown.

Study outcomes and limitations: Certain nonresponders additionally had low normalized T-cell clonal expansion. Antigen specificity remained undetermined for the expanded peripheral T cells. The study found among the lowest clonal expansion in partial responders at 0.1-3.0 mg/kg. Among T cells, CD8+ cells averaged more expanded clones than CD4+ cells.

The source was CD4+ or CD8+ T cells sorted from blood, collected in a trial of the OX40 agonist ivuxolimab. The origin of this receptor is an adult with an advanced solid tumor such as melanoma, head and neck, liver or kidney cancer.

The CDR3 loop reads CASSHGGLNEKLFF. For the CDR3, the DNA is TGCGCCAGCAGCCACGGCGGGTTGAATGAAAAACTGTTTTTT. V and J are TRBV5-1 and TRBJ1-4; D not certain. Germline V gene data show CDR1 as SGHRS and CDR2 as YFSETQ. This CDR3 is 14 amino acids long. V lost 4 bases and J 5 bases, leaving 12 bases between the germline ends. Drawing the rest from reference TRBV5-1 and TRBJ1-4, the complete variable domain is KAGVTQTPRYLIKTRGQQVTLSCSPISGHRSVSWYQQTPGQGLQFLFEYFSETQRNKGNFPGRFSGRQFSNSRSEMNVSTLELGDSALYLCASSHGGLNEKLFFGSGTQLSVL.